This entry features one TCR beta chain sequence. The sample originates from a study of T cell changes during pregnancy in multiple sclerosis. Profiled with immunoSEQ multiplex PCR; TCRdb holds only in-frame clones, not every one. The table lists approximately 37,000 clones, 93% of them singletons. This CDR3 region has 15 residues. Specimen: CD4+ T cells from peripheral blood mononuclear cells, collected in the third trimester of pregnancy. This chain joins TRBV21-1 and TRBJ1-4; the table calls TRBD1, which could not be checked here. TRBV21-1 is given as a pseudogene. This receptor was taken from a female donor with multiple sclerosis, enrolled in a pregnancy study. Written as DNA, the CDR3 is TGTGCCAGCAGCAACCAACAGGGAAAAAATGAAAAACTGTTTTTT. Residues: CASSNQQGKNEKLFF.